This T cell receptor beta chain stems from a study of follicular helper T cells after annual influenza vaccination. Only in-frame clones appear in the TCRdb table, and some are missing; sequencing was by immunoSEQ multiplex PCR. The sample includes 6,000 to 9,500 clones, approximately 87% seen only once; the top ten take around 1.7%. Time point in this sample: 2014-2015 season, 7 days after vaccination. Non-naive CD4+CXCR5+PD-1+ cTfh were sorted into ICOS+CD38+ and ICOS-CD38- fractions. The V and J ends lost 7 bases and 2 bases respectively, with 17 bases between them. The germline V gene encodes CDR1 SGHTA and CDR2 FQGNSA. This CDR3 spans 15 amino acids.

Sample: CXCR5+ CD38- circulating T follicular helper cells from blood, taken 7 days after influenza vaccination. Subset specified: circulating Tfh, non-naive CD4+CXCR5+PD-1+ (ICOS+CD38+ or ICOS-CD38-). The rearrangement joins TRBV7-2 to TRBJ1-2; a weak D match, TRBD1 (6 bases). The sequence was collected from an adult who received the influenza vaccine. The CDR3 loop is CASTVVGQRNYGYTF. The CDR3 DNA follows: TGTGCCAGCACCGTCGTAGGACAGAGGAACTATGGCTACACCTTC.